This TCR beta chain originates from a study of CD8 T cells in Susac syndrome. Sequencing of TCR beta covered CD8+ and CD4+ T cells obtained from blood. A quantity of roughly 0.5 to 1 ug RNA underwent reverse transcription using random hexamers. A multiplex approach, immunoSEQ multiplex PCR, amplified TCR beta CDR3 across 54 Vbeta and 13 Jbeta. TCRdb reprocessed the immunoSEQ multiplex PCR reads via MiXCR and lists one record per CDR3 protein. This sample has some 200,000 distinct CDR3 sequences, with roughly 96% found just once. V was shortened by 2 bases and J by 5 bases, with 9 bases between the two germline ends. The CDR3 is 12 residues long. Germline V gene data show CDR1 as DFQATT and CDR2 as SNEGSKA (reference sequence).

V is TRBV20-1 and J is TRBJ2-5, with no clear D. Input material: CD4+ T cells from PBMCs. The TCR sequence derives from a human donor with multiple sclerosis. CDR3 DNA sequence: TGCAGTGCTAGACTAGTGGGGGAGACCCAGTACTTC. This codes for CSARLVGETQYF.